The clone carrying this T cell receptor (beta chain) was observed once. There was relapse after autologous stem cell transplantation in every patient, and there was variation in brentuximab vedotin exposure. The data were obtained in a study of PD-1 blockade in classical Hodgkin lymphoma. This table comes from immunoSEQ multiplex PCR, and its TCRdb copy is limited to in-frame clones, with some not included. Of approximately 19,000 clones in the sample, just over 75% were seen once. The receptor's source is a human donor with classical Hodgkin lymphoma. The sample consisted of peripheral blood mononuclear cells (PBMCs), taken before the second cycle of nivolumab.

This CDR3 is CASSANPGTGDLINTEAFF. In nucleotides, the CDR3 is TGTGCCAGCAGTGCGAACCCCGGGACAGGGGACCTCATTAACACTGAAGCTTTCTTT. The J gene is TRBJ1-1, the V gene TRBV6-1, with 10 nucleotides matching TRBD1. From germline, CDR1 is MNHNS and CDR2 SASEGT. V shed 4 bases, J shed 2 bases, and the junction held 16 bases outside the gene matches. The CDR3 extends over 19 amino acids.